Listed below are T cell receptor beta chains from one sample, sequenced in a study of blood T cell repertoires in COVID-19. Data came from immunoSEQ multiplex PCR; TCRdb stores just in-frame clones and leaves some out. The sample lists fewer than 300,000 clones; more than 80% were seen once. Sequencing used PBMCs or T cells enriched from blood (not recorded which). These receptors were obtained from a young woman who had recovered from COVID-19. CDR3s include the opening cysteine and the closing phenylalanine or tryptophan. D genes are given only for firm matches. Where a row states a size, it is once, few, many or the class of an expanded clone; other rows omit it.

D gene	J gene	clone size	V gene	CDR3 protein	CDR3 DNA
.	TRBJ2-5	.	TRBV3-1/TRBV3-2	CASSQVTGQETQYF	TGTGCCAGCAGCCAAGTGACAGGACAAGAGACCCAGTACTTC
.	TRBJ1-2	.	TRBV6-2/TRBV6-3	CASSYAHRNSGYTF	TGTGCCAGCAGTTATGCCCACAGGAATTCGGGCTACACCTTC
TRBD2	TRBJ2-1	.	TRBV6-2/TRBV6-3	CASSRPSGSWEQFF	TGTGCCAGCAGTAGGCCTAGCGGGAGTTGGGAGCAGTTCTTC
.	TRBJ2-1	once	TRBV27	CASSLYFYNEQFF	TGTGCCAGCAGTTTATACTTCTACAATGAGCAGTTCTTC
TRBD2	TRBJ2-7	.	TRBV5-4	CASSPSGVKYEQYF	TGTGCCAGCAGCCCTAGCGGGGTTAAATACGAGCAGTACTTC
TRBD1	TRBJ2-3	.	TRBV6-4	CASSEGQGGPDTQYF	TGTGCCAGCAGTGAGGGACAGGGGGGGCCAGATACGCAGTATTTT
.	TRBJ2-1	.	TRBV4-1	CASSHPRGNEQFF	TGCGCCAGCAGCCACCCCAGGGGAAATGAGCAGTTCTTC
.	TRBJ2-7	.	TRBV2	CASSESPLALSSYEQYF	TGTGCCAGCAGTGAATCCCCCCTAGCGTTGAGCTCCTACGAGCAGTACTTC
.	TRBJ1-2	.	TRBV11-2	CASSLGVPGGGGYTF	TGTGCCAGCAGCTTAGGAGTCCCCGGGGGGGGAGGCTACACCTTC
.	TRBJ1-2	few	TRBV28	CASSLQGPRGYTF	TGTGCCAGCAGTTTACAGGGGCCTAGGGGCTACACCTTC
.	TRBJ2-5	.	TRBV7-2	CASSLGGGLETQYF	TGTGCCAGCAGCTTAGGTGGAGGGTTAGAGACCCAGTACTTC
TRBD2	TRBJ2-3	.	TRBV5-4	CASRPSSGTYTDTQYF	TGTGCCAGCAGACCTTCTAGCGGGACTTACACAGATACGCAGTATTTT
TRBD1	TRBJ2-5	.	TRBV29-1	CSAKGGDRGLLETQYF	TGCAGCGCCAAAGGCGGGGACAGGGGGCTGTTGGAGACCCAGTACTTC
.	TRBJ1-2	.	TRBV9	CASSVDQGGYTF	TGTGCCAGCAGCGTAGACCAGGGGGGCTACACCTTC
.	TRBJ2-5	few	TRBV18	CASSLRGFSEETQYF	TGTGCCAGCTCACTCAGGGGATTTAGCGAAGAGACCCAGTACTTC
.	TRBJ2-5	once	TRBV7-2	CASGKATPGAYQTQYF	TGTGCCAGCGGGAAAGCTACCCCGGGAGCGTATCAGACCCAGTACTTC
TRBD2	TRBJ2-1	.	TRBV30	CAWSILAGNYEQFF	TGTGCCTGGAGCATCTTAGCGGGAAACTATGAGCAGTTCTTC
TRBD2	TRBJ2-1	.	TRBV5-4	CASSLAASYNEQFF	TGTGCCAGCAGTCTAGCGGCCTCCTACAATGAGCAGTTCTTC
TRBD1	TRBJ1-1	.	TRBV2	CASSGTGGPEAFF	TGTGCCAGCAGTGGGACAGGGGGTCCTGAAGCTTTCTTT
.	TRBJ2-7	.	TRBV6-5	CASSYSISGYEQYF	TGTGCCAGCAGTTACTCGATCTCCGGCTACGAGCAGTACTTC
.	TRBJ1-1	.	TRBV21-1	CASSKVVAGSSEAFF	TGTGCCAGCAGCAAAGTGGTCGCAGGGTCATCCGAAGCTTTCTTT
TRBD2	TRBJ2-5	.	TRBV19	CASSGGDWGQYF	TGTGCCAGTAGTGGGGGGGACTGGGGCCAGTACTTC
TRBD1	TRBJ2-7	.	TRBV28	CASSPPGQGNYEQYF	TGTGCCAGCAGTCCTCCGGGACAGGGAAACTACGAGCAGTACTTC
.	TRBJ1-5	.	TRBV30	CAWSKITGNQPQHF	TGTGCCTGGAGTAAAATCACAGGGAATCAGCCCCAGCATTTT
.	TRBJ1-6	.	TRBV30	CAWHRAGNGSPLHF	TGTGCCTGGCATCGGGCAGGGAACGGTTCACCCCTCCACTTT
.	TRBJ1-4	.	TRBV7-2	CASSQGQTWSEKLFF	TGTGCCAGCAGCCAAGGACAAACATGGAGTGAAAAACTGTTTTTT
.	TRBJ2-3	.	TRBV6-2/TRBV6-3	CASSYSRVFGTDTQYF	TGTGCCAGCAGTTACTCGAGAGTATTTGGCACAGATACGCAGTATTTT
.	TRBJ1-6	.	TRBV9	CASSFGTEGPTDSPLHF	TGTGCCAGCAGCTTCGGGACGGAGGGGCCCACGGATTCACCCCTCCACTTT
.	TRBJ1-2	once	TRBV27	CASSLVSGQRYGYTF	TGTGCCAGCAGTTTGGTGTCTGGACAGCGATATGGCTACACCTTC